This T cell receptor beta chain was sequenced during a study of blood T cell repertoires in COVID-19. The V and J ends lost 6 bases and 7 bases, in that order; junction bases with no gene match: 4. The CDR3 covers 14 residues. The germline V gene has CDR1 KGHSH and CDR2 LQKENI. Repertoires were generated with immunoSEQ multiplex PCR, while TCRdb's copy carries only in-frame clones and drops some. The sample lists some 120,000 clones; about four fifths were seen once. Sample: peripheral blood. The sequence was obtained from a human donor in a cohort sampled during active COVID-19. The rearrangement links TRBV18 to TRBJ1-6; TRBD1 matches 9 bases. The CDR3 coding sequence is TGTGCCAGCTCCCCGGGGACAGGGAATTCACCCCTCCACTTT. This codes for CASSPGTGNSPLHF.